What follows is one TCR beta chain and its context. Antigen specificity is unknown. Germline CDR1 is SGHKS and CDR2 is YYEKEE (reference sequence). Trimming removed 4 bases from V and 6 bases from J; junction bases left unmatched: 9. CDR3 length: 15 residues. This sample is drawn from a study of cytomegalovirus exposure and HLA in healthy donors. This PCR relied on a set of 60 Vbeta primers and 13 Jbeta primers. This table comes from immunoSEQ multiplex PCR, and its TCRdb copy is limited to in-frame clones, with some not included. Of about 120,000 clones in the sample, 75% to 85% were seen once. Study observations and caveats: The likely origin of a cluster of highly shared sequence variants was a sequencing artifact. Some V segments (TRBV6-2 and TRBV6-3 among them) were excluded as indistinguishable.

Healthy bone marrow donors made up the donor group. This TCR was recovered from a female donor in good health and CMV-seropositive. This chain uses TRBV5-5 with TRBJ1-5; TRBD1 agrees at 8 bases. The sequenced sample was PBMCs. Written as DNA, the CDR3 is TGTGCCAGCAGCCTCGGACAGGGCATAGGTCAGCCCCAGCATTTT. Amino acids: CASSLGQGIGQPQHF.